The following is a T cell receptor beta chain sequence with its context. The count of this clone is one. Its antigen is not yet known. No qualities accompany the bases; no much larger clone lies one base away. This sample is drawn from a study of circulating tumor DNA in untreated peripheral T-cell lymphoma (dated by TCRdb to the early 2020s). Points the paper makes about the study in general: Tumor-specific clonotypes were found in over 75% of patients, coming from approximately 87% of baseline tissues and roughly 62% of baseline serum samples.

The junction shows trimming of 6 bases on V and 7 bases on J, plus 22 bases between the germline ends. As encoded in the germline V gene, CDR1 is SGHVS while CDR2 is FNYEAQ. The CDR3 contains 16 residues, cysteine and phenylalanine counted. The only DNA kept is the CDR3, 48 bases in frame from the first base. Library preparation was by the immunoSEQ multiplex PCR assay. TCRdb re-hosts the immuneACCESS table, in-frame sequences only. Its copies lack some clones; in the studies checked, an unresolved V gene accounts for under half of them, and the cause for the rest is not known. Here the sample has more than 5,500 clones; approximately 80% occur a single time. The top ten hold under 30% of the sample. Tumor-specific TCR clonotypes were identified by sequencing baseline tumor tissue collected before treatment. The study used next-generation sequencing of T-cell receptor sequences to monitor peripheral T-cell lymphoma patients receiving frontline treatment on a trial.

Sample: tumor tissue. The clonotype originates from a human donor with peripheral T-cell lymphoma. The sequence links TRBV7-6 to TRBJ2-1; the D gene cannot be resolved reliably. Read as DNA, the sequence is TGTGCCAGCAGTCGTAACCCGGACCCCAGTTTAAATGAGCAGTTCTTC. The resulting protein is CASSRNPDPSLNEQFF.